The 4 T cell receptor beta chains below all came from one sample that was sequenced in a study of blood T cell repertoires in COVID-19. Sequencing was performed with immunoSEQ multiplex PCR; in TCRdb, only in-frame clones are kept and a portion is missing. The table records 150,000 to 200,000 clones, roughly four fifths of them present only once. Sequencing used peripheral blood. The receptors were sampled from a human donor in a cohort sampled during active COVID-19.

A single count supports this clone. Other DNA variants within this sample encode the same CDR3. J is TRBJ2-3 and V is TRBV10-3, with 12 bases fitting TRBD2. The CDR3 runs to 17 residues. The germline CDR1 and CDR2 sequences are ENHRY and SYGVKD. V was pared by 0 bases and J by 5 bases, with 6 bases of the junction left unmatched. Here the CDR3 reads CAISESGLAGGGDTQYF. The CDR3 DNA reads as TGTGCCATCAGTGAGTCAGGCCTAGCGGGAGGGGGAGATACGCAGTATTTT.

The chain recombines TRBV9 with TRBJ2-7, with D perhaps TRBD2 (6 bases). The CDR3 loop spans 16 amino acids. The germline V gene has CDR1 SGDLS and CDR2 YYNGEE. Trimming shortened V by 0 bases and J by 4 bases, and 17 bases separated the two germline ends. CDR3 bases: TGTGCCAGCAGCGTAGGTGGCGGGACCGCTTATTACGAGCAGTACTTC. This gives the protein CASSVGGGTAYYEQYF.

V is TRBV5-1 and J is TRBJ2-1, with a possible D match to TRBD1 (5 bases). The V gene lost 4 bases and the J gene lost 0 bases, with 11 bases spanning the gap. CDR3 length: 15 residues. In germline, CDR1 is SGHRS, CDR2 YFSETQ. CDR3 DNA: TGCGCCAGCAGCCCCAGGACAAGCTCCTACAATGAGCAGTTCTTC. Translating it yields CASSPRTSSYNEQFF.

The chain carries TRBV30 and TRBJ1-5; the D gene is possibly TRBD1 (6 bases). This CDR3 contains 15 residues. Germline loops: CDR1 GTSNPN, CDR2 SVGIG (reference sequence). V gave up 2 bases and J gave up 0 bases, with 11 bases separating them. CDR3 amino acids: CAWSRGQNSNQPQHF. In DNA, the CDR3 is TGTGCCTGGAGTCGAGGACAGAATAGCAATCAGCCCCAGCATTTT.